This T cell receptor beta chain was sequenced in a study of tumor and adjacent non-tumor tissue in lung cancer. The template was RNA from unsorted bulk tissue. V was pared by 0 bases and J by 8 bases, with 13 bases between. CDR3 length: 13 amino acids. Germline V lookup: CDR1 SQVTM, CDR2 ANQGSEA. This clonotype was observed many times. TCRbeta libraries were built with three rounds of nested PCR, modified from ARM-PCR. TCRdb redid the calling of the multiplex PCR reads with MiXCR, one entry per CDR3 protein. Of 85,000 to 100,000 distinct CDR3 sequences detected, less than 75% appear once; the ten largest clones hold about a sixth.

Specimen: lung tumor tissue. The V call is TRBV29-1, the J call TRBJ1-2, with a weak D call TRBD1 (6 bases). This clonotype originated in a man between 60 and 75 years old with non-small cell lung cancer. The CDR3 DNA reads TGCAGCGTTGAAGATCAACAGGGTACCGGCTACACCTTC. Its translation: CSVEDQQGTGYTF.